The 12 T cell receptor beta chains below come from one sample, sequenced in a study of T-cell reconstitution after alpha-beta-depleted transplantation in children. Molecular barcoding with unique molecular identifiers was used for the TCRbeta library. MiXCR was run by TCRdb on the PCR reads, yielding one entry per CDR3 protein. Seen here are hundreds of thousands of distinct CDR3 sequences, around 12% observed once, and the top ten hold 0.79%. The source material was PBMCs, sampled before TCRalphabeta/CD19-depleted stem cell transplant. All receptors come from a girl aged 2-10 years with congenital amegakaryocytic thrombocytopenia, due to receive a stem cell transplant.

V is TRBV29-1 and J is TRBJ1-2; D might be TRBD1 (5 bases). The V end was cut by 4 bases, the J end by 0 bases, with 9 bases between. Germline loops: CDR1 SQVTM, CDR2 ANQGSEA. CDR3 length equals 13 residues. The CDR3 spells CSVGLTANYGYTF. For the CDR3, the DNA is TGCAGCGTTGGACTGACAGCTAACTATGGCTACACCTTC. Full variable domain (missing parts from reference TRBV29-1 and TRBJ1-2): SAVISQKPSRDICQRGTSLTIQCQVDSQVTMMFWYRQQPGQSLTLIATANQGSEATYESGFVIDKFPISRPNLTFSTLTVSNMSPEDSSIYLCSVGLTANYGYTFGSGTRLTVV.

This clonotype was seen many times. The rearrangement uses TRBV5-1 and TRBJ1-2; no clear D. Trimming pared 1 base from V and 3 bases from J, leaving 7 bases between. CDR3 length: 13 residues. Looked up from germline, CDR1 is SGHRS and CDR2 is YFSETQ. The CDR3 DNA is TGCGCCAGCAGCTTGTGGAGGGACTATGGCTACACCTTC. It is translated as CASSLWRDYGYTF.

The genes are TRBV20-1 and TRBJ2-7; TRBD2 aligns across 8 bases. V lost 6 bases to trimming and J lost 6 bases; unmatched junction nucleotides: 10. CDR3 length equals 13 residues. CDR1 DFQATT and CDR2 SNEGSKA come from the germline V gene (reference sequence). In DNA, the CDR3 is TGCAGTGCCCGGTCGCCGGGGGGGGGCGAGCAGTACTTC. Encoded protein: CSARSPGGGEQYF.

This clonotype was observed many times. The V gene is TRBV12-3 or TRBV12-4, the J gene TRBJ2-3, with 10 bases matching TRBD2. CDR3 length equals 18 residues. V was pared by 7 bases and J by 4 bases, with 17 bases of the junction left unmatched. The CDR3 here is CASNKRLKVSGRPDTQYF. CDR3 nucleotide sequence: TGTGCCAGCAACAAACGGTTAAAGGTTAGCGGGAGGCCAGATACGCAGTATTTT.

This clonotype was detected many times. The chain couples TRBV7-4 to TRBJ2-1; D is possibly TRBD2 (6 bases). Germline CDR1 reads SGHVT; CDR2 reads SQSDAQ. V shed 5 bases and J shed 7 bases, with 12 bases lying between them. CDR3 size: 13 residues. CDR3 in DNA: TGTGCCAGCAGCCAGGACTACTGTAATGAGCAGTTCTTC. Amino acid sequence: CASSQDYCNEQFF.

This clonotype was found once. CDR3 region: CASSRGLVVTDTQYF. CDR3 sequence (DNA): TGTGCCAGCAGCCGTGGACTGGTCGTGACAGATACGCAGTATTTT. V and J are TRBV3-1 and TRBJ2-3; TRBD2 is a possible D gene (5 bases). This CDR3 region has 15 residues. V gave up 4 bases and J gave up 3 bases, with 14 bases separating them. From germline, CDR1 is LGHDT and CDR2 YNNKEL (reference sequence).

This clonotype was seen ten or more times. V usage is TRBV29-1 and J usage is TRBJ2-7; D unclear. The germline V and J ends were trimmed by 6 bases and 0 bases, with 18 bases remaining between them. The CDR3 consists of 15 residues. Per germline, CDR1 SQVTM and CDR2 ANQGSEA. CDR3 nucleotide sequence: TGCAGCGTCGCTTTTCGGTCCTCACTCTCCTACGAGCAGTACTTC. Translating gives CSVAFRSSLSYEQYF.

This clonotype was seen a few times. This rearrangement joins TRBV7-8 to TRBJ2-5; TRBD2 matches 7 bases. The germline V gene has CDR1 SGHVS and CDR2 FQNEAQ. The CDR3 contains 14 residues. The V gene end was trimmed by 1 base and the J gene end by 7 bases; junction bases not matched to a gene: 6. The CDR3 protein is CASSLDVGEGTQYF. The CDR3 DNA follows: TGTGCCAGCAGCTTAGACGTGGGGGAGGGGACCCAGTACTTC.

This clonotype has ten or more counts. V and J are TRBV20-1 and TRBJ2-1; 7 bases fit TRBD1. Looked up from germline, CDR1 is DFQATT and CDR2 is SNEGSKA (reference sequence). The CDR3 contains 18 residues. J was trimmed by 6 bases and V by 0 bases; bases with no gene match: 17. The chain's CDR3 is CSARDNNSDRRPINEQFF. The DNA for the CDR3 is TGCAGTGCTAGAGATAACAACTCGGACAGGAGGCCGATCAATGAGCAGTTCTTC.

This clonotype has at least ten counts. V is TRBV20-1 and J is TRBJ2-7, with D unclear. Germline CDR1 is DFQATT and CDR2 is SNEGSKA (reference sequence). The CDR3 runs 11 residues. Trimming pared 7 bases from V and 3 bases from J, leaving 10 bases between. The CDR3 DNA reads TGCAGTGTTTTATTTCTCTACGAGCAGTACTTC. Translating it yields CSVLFLYEQYF.

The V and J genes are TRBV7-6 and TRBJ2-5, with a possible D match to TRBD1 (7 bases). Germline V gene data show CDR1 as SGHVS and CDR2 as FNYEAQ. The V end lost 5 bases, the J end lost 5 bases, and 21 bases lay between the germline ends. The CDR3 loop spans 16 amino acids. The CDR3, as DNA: TGTGCCAGCAGCCAGATATTTGCGGGACAGAAGGAGACCCAGTACTTC. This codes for CASSQIFAGQKETQYF.

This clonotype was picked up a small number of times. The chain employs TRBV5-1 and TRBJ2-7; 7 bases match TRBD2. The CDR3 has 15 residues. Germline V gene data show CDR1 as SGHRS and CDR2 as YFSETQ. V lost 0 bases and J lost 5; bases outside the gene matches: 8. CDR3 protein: CASSLVQREGNEQYF. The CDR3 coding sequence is TGCGCCAGCAGCTTGGTCCAGCGGGAAGGGAACGAGCAGTACTTC.